This T cell receptor (beta chain) was obtained from a study of blood T cell repertoires in COVID-19. Study as a whole: Whether acute or convalescent, the COVID-19 samples came from the United States, Italy and Spain. T cells, B-cell-depleted T cells, or PBMCs supplied cDNA or gDNA.

Original analysis: Reference gene primers were amplified, and this amplification served to estimate nucleated cell counts. The repertoire was sequenced with immunoSEQ multiplex PCR; TCRdb's copy has only in-frame clones and lacks some. V and J calls plus clone size are reproduced from that table; the DNA served to infer D and trimming. The table includes about 120,000 clones, approximately 81% detected once. Trimming cost V 5 bases and J 4 bases, with 12 bases left between them. Germline CDR1 and CDR2: LNHDA and SQIVND (reference sequence). The CDR3 has 13 amino acids. V gene TRBV19 combines with J gene TRBJ2-7; maybe TRBD2 (5 bases). The sequencing sample was made of peripheral blood. This TCR derives from a man aged 55 to 70 with acute or convalescent COVID-19. The DNA for the CDR3 is TGTGCCAGTAGTCTCGGCGGGTATTACGAGCAGTACTTC. It codes for CASSLGGYYEQYF.